Sequencing of this TCR beta chain was carried out in a study of cytomegalovirus exposure and HLA in healthy donors (dated 2017 in TCRdb). Context from the whole study: The roughly 670 repertoires of the first cohort and the roughly 120 validation repertoires were produced on the same platform, according to a later analysis. The study aimed to test whether cataloging public T cell receptors could reveal signatures of past pathogen exposure. Besides the first cohort of some 670 subjects, a separate validation cohort made up of over a hundred different subjects was used. High-throughput TCR immunosequencing, statistical association of individual TCRs with disease status, and machine learning were combined to predict cytomegalovirus infection status. The paper's findings and limits, for the study overall: In the study, approximately 160 TCR beta chains were listed as associated with cytomegalovirus. In a later analysis, TCRs clustered in the first cohort were found to also tend to co-occur in the approximately 120 validation repertoires, with approximately 95% of cluster scores above 0. Most TCR sequences were seen in very few donors, while some public TCRs were found in many individuals. The classifier was reported to diagnose cytomegalovirus status with high specificity and sensitivity in both the original and validation cohorts. It was suggested by the authors that the approach could potentially be generalized to other disease states and immunological phenotypes. In vitro tests confirmed that a few of the cytomegalovirus-associated TCR beta chains recognize cytomegalovirus antigens. A later analysis had no HLA typing for the validation cohort, so co-occurrence there was scored across all 130 or so repertoires.

There are 14 amino acids in the CDR3, from cysteine to phenylalanine inclusive. Left in the record is the CDR3 DNA by itself, 42 bases read in frame from the first base. CDR1 and CDR2, per the germline V gene, are SGHDN and FVKESK. V drops 2 bases and J drops 2 bases, leaving 10 bases in between. The donors belonged to the validation cohort of over a hundred subjects, which was separate from the roughly 670-subject first cohort. The library was produced with the immunoSEQ multiplex PCR assay. Per the source publication's procedure: To diagnose cytomegalovirus status from the catalog of TCR beta chain sequences, a statistical classification framework was built. In TCRdb, the immuneACCESS table is reduced to in-frame sequences with V and J assigned. These tables do not hold every clone; where another copy was compared, an unresolved V gene accounts for under half, and the others remain unexplained. Clone size and the V and J calls come from that table; the DNA yielded D and trimming. The sample data list tens of thousands of clones, and roughly nine tenths of these were observed just once. Of the sample, more than 0.85% is held by the ten largest clones.

Turning to this clone: The antigen it recognizes is unknown. The input lacks base qualities; no much larger clone sits a single base away.

The sequence links TRBV14 to TRBJ2-7; the D gene is possibly TRBD1, with 5 bases matching. Sequenced sample: PBMCs. The clonotype originates from a man younger than 35 in good health and CMV-seronegative. For the CDR3, the sequence is CASSQTTGTYEQYF. The DNA sequence reads TGTGCCAGCAGCCAAACAACAGGAACCTACGAGCAGTACTTC.